This TCR beta chain is from a study of cytomegalovirus exposure and HLA in healthy donors. Study-level background: Later, an analysis reported that the roughly 120 validation repertoires had used the same platform as the roughly 720 first-cohort repertoires.

The donors were members of the validation cohort, which comprised 120 subjects and was separate from the first cohort of roughly 700 subjects. The method was immunoSEQ multiplex PCR; TCRdb's version includes in-frame clones alone and lacks a portion of them. The sample records under 150,000 clones, 80% to 90% being singletons. The CDR3 is 16 amino acids. Trimming removed 3 bases from V and 2 bases from J; junction bases left unmatched: 10. Germline V gene lookup returns CDR1 SGHRS and CDR2 YFSETQ. The J gene is TRBJ2-7, the V gene TRBV5-1; 8 nucleotides align to TRBD1. The sequencing sample was made of PBMCs. This TCR was sampled from a woman between 18 and 30 years old in good health and CMV-seropositive. The CDR3 protein is CASSSTKTGAPYEQYF. DNA for the CDR3: TGCGCCAGCAGCTCGACTAAGACAGGGGCGCCCTACGAGCAGTACTTC.